This is a list of T cell receptor beta chains from one sample in a study of blood T cell repertoires in COVID-19. Assay: immunoSEQ multiplex PCR; the TCRdb copy retains only in-frame clones and omits some. Of approximately 240,000 clones listed, 82% were seen once; the top ten hold approximately 4.9%. Sequenced sample: peripheral blood. The receptor set was obtained from a woman older than 75 with active or convalescent COVID-19. The CDR3 runs from the conserved cysteine through the conserved F or W.

CDR3 length | V gene | CDR3 protein
14 | TRBV3-1/TRBV3-2 | CASSQGGVNTEAFF
16 | TRBV19 | CASSSGGVTANYGYTF
15 | TRBV6-5 | CASRIAGFATNEQFF
15 | TRBV7-9 | CASSFQAGGTGELFF
14 | TRBV10-1 | CASSATGWTDTQYF
15 | TRBV11-2 | CASSLDVGGHNEQFF
13 | TRBV3-1/TRBV3-2 | CASSYRAATEAFF
12 | TRBV24-1 | CATSEVGDTQYF
17 | TRBV15 | CATGRPDRGPNSGELFF
14 | TRBV15 | CATSSGPGLPDLFF
14 | TRBV3-1/TRBV3-2 | CASSQAGGRDTQYF
14 | TRBV11-2 | CASSPDWGDSPLHF
15 | TRBV7-9 | CASSFGSTDNSPLHF
16 | TRBV19 | CASSISGQGSYTEAFF
14 | TRBV2 | CASSLQGSSTEAFF
14 | TRBV2 | CASSIYGSLYEQYF
12 | TRBV28 | CASSPRVNEQFF
12 | TRBV2 | CASRRDYNEQFF
15 | TRBV24-1 | CATSDFSDSYNEQFF
18 | TRBV5-1 | CASSLGGTGHPPRETQYF
15 | TRBV10-2 | CASKETDPTYNEQFF
13 | TRBV3-1/TRBV3-2 | CASRPGLAGEQFF
13 | TRBV7-9 | CASSIEQGTEAFF
17 | TRBV4-1 | CASSQNSPGLQSYEQYF
15 | TRBV30 | CAWSEKGAITGELFF
16 | TRBV5-6 | CASSQTSGRAYNEQFF
13 | TRBV6-7 | CASSYIRNYGYTF
15 | TRBV3-1/TRBV3-2 | CASSPSLRVNTEAFF
15 | TRBV7-8 | CASSLGTRATGELFF
11 | TRBV28 | CASSLADTQYF
16 | TRBV15 | CATSASSGRARETQYF
13 | TRBV9 | CASSDRGNYGYTF
14 | TRBV28 | CASSLGAANYGYTF
16 | TRBV7-8 | CASSLLQGQSAGELFF
15 | TRBV18 | CASSPTWDSNSPLHF
14 | TRBV3-1/TRBV3-2 | CASSPTAATDTQYF
11 | TRBV6-5 | CASKENSPLHF
16 | TRBV5-1 | CASSVSGTINTDTQYF
16 | TRBV10-2 | CASRPIGGAGANVLTF
13 | TRBV6-5 | CASRATGDTEAFF
15 | TRBV18 | CASSDGQGRTDTQYF
15 | TRBV19 | CASSRPGTKDWELFF
15 | TRBV28 | CASSQTGRGNYEQYF
14 | TRBV2 | CASSYRGMNEKLFF
15 | TRBV28 | CASSVGGQAVGGYTF
16 | TRBV4-1 | CASSSFGGRSSYEQYF
16 | TRBV6-4 | CASSRLAGGRDNEQFF
15 | TRBV27 | CASTPNYGKNTEAFF
16 | TRBV18 | CASSPGTGALNAEAFF
13 | TRBV3-1/TRBV3-2 | CASSHTSGETQYF
13 | TRBV2 | CARRSQANYGYTF